The following is a T cell receptor beta chain sequence with its context. Antigen unknown. The data belong to a study of cytomegalovirus exposure and HLA in healthy donors. The PCR employed 60 Vbeta primers together with 13 Jbeta primers. Produced via immunoSEQ multiplex PCR; TCRdb's table is partial and in-frame only. Among 200,000 to 300,000 clones, around 80% were seen once, and the ten largest hold about 7.5%. The CDR3 sequence is 15 residues long. From germline, CDR1 is SGHRS and CDR2 YFSETQ. The V and J ends lost 4 bases and 7 bases, in that order; junction bases with no gene match: 7. Overall study findings and caveats: For most TCR beta V segments, an earlier analysis put the productive rate at about 87% or about 30% of the time. The study put about 180 TCR beta chains on its list as cytomegalovirus-associated.

When sampled, the donors appeared nominally healthy, though they likely had unrecorded immune exposures. The sample consisted of PBMCs. The chain recombines TRBV5-1 with TRBJ1-4; 10 bases map to TRBD1. The TCR was taken from an older woman in good health and CMV-seropositive. The CDR3 DNA is TGCGCCAGCAGCACGGCCGGGACAGGGGTTGAAAAACTGTTTTTT. As protein: CASSTAGTGVEKLFF. The whole variable domain, remainder taken from reference TRBV5-1 and TRBJ1-4, is KAGVTQTPRYLIKTRGQQVTLSCSPISGHRSVSWYQQTPGQGLQFLFEYFSETQRNKGNFPGRFSGRQFSNSRSEMNVSTLELGDSALYLCASSTAGTGVEKLFFGSGTQLSVL.